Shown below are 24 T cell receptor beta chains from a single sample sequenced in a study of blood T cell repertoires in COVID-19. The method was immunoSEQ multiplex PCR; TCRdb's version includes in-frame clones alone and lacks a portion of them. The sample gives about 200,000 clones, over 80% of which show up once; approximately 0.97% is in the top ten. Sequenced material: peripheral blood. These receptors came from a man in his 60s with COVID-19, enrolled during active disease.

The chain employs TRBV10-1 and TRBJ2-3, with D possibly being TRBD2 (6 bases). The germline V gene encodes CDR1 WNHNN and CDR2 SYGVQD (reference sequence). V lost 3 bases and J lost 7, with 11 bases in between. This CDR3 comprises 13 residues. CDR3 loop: CASSDGGSNTQYF. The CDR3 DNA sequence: TGCGCCAGCAGTGACGGGGGTTCAAATACGCAGTATTTT.

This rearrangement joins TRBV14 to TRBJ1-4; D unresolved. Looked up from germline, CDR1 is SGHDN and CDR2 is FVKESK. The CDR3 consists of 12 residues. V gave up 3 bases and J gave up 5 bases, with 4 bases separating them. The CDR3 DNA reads TGTGCCAGCAGCCAGGAGAATGAAAAACTGTTTTTT. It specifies CASSQENEKLFF.

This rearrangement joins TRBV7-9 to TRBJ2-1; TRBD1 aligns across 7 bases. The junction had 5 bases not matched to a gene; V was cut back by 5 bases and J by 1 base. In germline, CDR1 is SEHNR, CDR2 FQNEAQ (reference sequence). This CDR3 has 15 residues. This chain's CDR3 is CASSPRQGSYNEQFF. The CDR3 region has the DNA TGTGCCAGCAGCCCCCGACAGGGATCCTACAATGAGCAGTTCTTC.

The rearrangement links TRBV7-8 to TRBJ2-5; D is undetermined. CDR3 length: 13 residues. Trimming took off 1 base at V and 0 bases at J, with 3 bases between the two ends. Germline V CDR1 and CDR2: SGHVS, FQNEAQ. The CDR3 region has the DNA TGTGCCAGCAGCTTAGACTACCAAGAGACCCAGTACTTC. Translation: CASSLDYQETQYF.

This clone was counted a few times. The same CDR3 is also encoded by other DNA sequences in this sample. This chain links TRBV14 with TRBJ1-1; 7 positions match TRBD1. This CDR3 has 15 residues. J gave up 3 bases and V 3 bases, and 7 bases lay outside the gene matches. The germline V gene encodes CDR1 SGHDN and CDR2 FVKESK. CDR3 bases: TGTGCCAGCAGCCAGGTGACAGGGTGGGACACTGAAGCTTTCTTT. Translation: CASSQVTGWDTEAFF.

CDR3 sequence reads: CASRSGQSTGELFF. The CDR3 DNA sequence: TGCGCCAGCAGATCGGGACAGTCTACCGGGGAGCTGTTTTTT. The J gene is TRBJ2-2, the V gene TRBV5-1; 7 bases match TRBD1. Germline trimming cut 5 bases from V and 5 bases from J; bases unmatched to any gene: 6. Germline-derived CDR1 and CDR2 are SGHRS and YFSETQ. This CDR3 is built from 14 residues.

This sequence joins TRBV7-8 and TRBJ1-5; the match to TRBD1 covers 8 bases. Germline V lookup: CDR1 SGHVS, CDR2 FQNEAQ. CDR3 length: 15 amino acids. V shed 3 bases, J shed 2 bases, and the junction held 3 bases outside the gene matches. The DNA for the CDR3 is TGTGCCAGCAGCTTGGACAGGGTCGGCAATCAGCCCCAGCATTTT. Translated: CASSLDRVGNQPQHF.

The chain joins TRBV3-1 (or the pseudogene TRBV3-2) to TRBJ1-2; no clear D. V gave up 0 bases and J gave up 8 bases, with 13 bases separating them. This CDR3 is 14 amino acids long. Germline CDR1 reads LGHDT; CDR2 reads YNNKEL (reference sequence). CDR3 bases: TGTGCCAGCAGCCAAGATACTTTGAGGCGGGGCTACACCTTC. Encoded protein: CASSQDTLRRGYTF.

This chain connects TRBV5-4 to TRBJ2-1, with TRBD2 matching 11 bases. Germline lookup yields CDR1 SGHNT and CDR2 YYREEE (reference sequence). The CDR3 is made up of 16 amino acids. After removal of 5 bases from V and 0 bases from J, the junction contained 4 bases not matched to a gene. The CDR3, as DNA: TGTGCCAGCAGATTTAGCGGGAGGGCCTCCTACAATGAGCAGTTCTTC. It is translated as CASRFSGRASYNEQFF.

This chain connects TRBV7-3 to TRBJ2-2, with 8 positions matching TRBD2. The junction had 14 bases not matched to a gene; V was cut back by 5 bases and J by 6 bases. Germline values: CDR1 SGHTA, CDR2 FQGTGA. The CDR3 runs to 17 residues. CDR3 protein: CASSGTGGPFSAGELFF. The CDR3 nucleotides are TGTGCCAGCAGCGGGACGGGAGGGCCTTTCAGCGCCGGGGAGCTGTTTTTT. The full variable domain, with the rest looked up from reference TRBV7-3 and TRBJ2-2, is GAGVSQTPSNKVTEKGKYVELRCDPISGHTALYWYRQSLGQGPEFLIYFQGTGAADDSGLPNDRFFAVRPEGSVSTLKIQRTERGDSAVYLCASSGTGGPFSAGELFFGEGSRLTVL.

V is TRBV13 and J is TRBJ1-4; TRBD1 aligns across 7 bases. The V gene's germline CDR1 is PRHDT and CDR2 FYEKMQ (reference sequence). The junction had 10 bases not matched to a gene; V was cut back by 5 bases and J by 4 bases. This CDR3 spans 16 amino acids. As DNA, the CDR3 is TGTGCCAGCAGCCATCACCTACAGGGGAATAATGAAAAACTGTTTTTT. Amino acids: CASSHHLQGNNEKLFF.

The CDR3 loop reads CASRDSLNQPQHF. The CDR3 region has the DNA TGTGCCAGCAGGGACAGCCTAAATCAGCCCCAGCATTTT. J is TRBJ1-5 and V is TRBV27; TRBD1 might be the D (6 bases). The CDR3 contains 13 residues. CDR1 MNHEY and CDR2 SMNVEV come from the germline V gene (reference sequence). The V end lost 6 bases, the J end lost 4 bases, and 10 bases lay between the germline ends.

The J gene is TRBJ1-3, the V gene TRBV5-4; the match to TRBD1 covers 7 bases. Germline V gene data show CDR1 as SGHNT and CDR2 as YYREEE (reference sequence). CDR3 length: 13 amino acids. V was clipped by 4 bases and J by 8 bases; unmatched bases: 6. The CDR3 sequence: CASSPDRADTIYF. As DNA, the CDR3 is TGTGCCAGCAGCCCCGACAGGGCAGACACCATATATTTT.

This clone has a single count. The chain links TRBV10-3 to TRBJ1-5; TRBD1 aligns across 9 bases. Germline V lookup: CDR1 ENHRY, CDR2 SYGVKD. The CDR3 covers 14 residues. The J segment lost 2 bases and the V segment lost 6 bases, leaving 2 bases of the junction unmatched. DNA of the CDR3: TGTGCCATCAGCTGGACAGGGGGCAATCAGCCCCAGCATTTT. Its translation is CAISWTGGNQPQHF.

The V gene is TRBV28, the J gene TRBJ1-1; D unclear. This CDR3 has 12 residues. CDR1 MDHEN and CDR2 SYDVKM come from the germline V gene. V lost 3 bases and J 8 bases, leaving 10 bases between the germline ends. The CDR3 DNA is TGTGCCAGCAGTTTCTTTGCGGGGGAAGCTTTCTTT. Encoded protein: CASSFFAGEAFF.

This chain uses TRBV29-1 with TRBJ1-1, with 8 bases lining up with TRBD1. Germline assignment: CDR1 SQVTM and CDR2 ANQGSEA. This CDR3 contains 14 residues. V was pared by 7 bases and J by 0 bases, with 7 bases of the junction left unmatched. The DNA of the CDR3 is TGCAGCGGGGACAGGCGATTCGTGAACACTGAAGCTTTCTTT. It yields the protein CSGDRRFVNTEAFF.

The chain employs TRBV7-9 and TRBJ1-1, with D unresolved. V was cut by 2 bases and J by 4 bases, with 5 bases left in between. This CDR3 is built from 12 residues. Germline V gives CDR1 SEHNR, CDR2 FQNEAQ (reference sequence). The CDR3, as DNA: TGTGCCAGCAGCTTAAGCCGCACTGAAGCTTTCTTT. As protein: CASSLSRTEAFF.

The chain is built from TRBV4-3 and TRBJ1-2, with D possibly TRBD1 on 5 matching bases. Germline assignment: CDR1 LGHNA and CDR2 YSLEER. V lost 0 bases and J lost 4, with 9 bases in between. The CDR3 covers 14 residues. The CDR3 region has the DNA TGCGCCAGCAGCCAAGACAGGGCGACCTATGGCTACACCTTC. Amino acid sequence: CASSQDRATYGYTF.

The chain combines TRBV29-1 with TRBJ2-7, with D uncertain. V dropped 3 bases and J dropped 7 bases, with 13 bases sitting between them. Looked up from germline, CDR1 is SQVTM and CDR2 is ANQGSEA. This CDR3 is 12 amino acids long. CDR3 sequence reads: CSVDVAPLEQYF. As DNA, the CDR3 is TGCAGCGTTGACGTGGCACCTCTTGAGCAGTACTTC.

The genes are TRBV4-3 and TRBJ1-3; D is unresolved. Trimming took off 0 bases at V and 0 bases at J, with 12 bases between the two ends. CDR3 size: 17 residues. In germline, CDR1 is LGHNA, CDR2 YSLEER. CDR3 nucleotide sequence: TGCGCCAGCAGCCAAGATTCGCAGGCTCGCTCTGGAAACACCATATATTTT. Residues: CASSQDSQARSGNTIYF.

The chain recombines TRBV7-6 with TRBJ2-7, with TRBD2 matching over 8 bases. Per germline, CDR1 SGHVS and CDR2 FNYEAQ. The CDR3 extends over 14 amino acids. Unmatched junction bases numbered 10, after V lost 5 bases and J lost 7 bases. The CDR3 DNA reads TGTGCCAGCAGCCACCAGAGCGGGAGCGGGGAGCAGTACTTC. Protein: CASSHQSGSGEQYF.

The CDR3 nucleotides are TGTGCCAGCAGTTACGAACGCCGACAGGCGGTTATGAATTCACCCCTCCACTTT. Its protein is CASSYERRQAVMNSPLHF. The rearrangement uses TRBV6-2 or TRBV6-3 and TRBJ1-6, with D possibly matching TRBD1 (6 bases). The V gene lost 2 bases and the J gene lost 7 bases, with 21 bases spanning the gap. Germline V gene data show CDR1 as MNHEY and CDR2 as SVGEGT. This CDR3 spans 18 amino acids.

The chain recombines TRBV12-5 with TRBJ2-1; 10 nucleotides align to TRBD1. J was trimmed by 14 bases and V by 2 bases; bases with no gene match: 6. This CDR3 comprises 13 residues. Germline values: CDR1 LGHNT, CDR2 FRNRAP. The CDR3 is CASGLTRQGAEFF. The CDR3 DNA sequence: TGTGCTAGTGGTTTGACCCGACAGGGGGCCGAGTTCTTC. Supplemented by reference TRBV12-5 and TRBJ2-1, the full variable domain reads DARVTQTPRHKVTEMGQEVTMRCQPILGHNTVFWYRQTMMQGLELLAYFRNRAPLDDSGMPKDRFSAEMPDATLATLKIQPSEPRDSAVYFCASGLTRQGAEFFGPGTRLTVL.

The CDR3, as DNA: TGTGCCAGCAGTCGGGCACACACAGGGAGTGAGACTGAAGCTTTCTTT. This sequence encodes CASSRAHTGSETEAFF. V gene TRBV3-1 (or the pseudogene TRBV3-2) combines with J gene TRBJ1-1; maybe TRBD1 (6 bases). This CDR3 comprises 16 residues. Germline V gives CDR1 LGHDT, CDR2 YNNKEL (reference sequence). Trimming pared 6 bases from V and 5 bases from J, leaving 22 bases between.